This record concerns one T cell receptor (beta chain) sequence. The data originate from a study of T cell changes during pregnancy in multiple sclerosis. TCRdb keeps only in-frame clones here, not all; method: immunoSEQ multiplex PCR. In the table there are over 35,000 clones, 90% of which are singletons. V was pared by 10 bases and J by 7 bases, with 17 bases between. CDR3 length: 12 residues. Germline CDR1 is SNHLY and CDR2 is FYNNEI. V is TRBV2 and J is TRBJ2-7; tentative D call: TRBD2 (6 bases). The sequence was collected from a female donor with multiple sclerosis, enrolled in a pregnancy study. The source material was CD8+ T cells from peripheral blood mononuclear cells, sampled in the first trimester of pregnancy. CDR3: CATLGGLREQYF. Here the CDR3 DNA reads TGTGCCACTTTGGGGGGTCTCAGAGAGCAGTACTTC. Filled out from reference TRBV2 and TRBJ2-7, the complete variable domain reads EPEVTQTPSHQVTQMGQEVILRCVPISNHLYFYWYRQILGQKVEFLVSFYNNEISEKSEIFDDQFSVERPDGSNFTLKIRSTKLEDSAMYFCATLGGLREQYFGPGTRLTVT.